This T cell receptor (beta chain) emerged from a study of T cells in narcolepsy. With respect to this clone: Its antigen remains unknown.

Study-level points and caveats: Autoreactive clonotypes reportedly recurred in blood of same and different patients, not controls. In some patient and control memory CD4+ samples, autoreactive clones were absent.

The V gene lost 0 bases and the J gene lost 7 bases, with 13 bases spanning the gap. This CDR3 is built from 14 residues. CDR1 is SGHKS, CDR2 YYEKEE, per germline (reference sequence). Assay: immunoSEQ multiplex PCR; the TCRdb copy retains only in-frame clones and omits some. Among 21,000 or so clones listed, around 92% were seen once. The specimen was CD45RA- memory CD4+ T cells from PBMCs. The TCR was taken from a human donor with narcolepsy. The chain has TRBV5-5 and TRBJ1-2; tentative D call: TRBD1 (5 bases). This chain's CDR3 is CASSLAARDGGYTF. CDR3 in DNA: TGTGCCAGCAGCTTGGCCGCAAGGGACGGTGGCTACACCTTC.